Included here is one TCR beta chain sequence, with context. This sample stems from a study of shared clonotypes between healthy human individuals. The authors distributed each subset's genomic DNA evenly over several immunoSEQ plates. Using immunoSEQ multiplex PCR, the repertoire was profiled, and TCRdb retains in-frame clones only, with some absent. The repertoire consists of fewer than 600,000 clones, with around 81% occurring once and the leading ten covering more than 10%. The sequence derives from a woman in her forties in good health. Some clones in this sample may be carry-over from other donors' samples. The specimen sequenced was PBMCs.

DNA for the CDR3: TGTGCCAGCAGTGCCGGCGGGACGCCCGCCTACAATGAGCAGTTCTTC. As protein: CASSAGGTPAYNEQFF. The chain carries TRBV13 and TRBJ2-1; D is perhaps TRBD2 (6 bases). Germline CDR1 and CDR2: PRHDT and FYEKMQ (reference sequence). Trimming removed 6 bases at V and 2 bases at J, with 17 bases between. CDR3 length equals 16 residues.